Following are 23 T cell receptor beta chains from one sample sequenced in a study of control samples from healthy donors and cancer patients. TCRdb's table, derived via immunoSEQ multiplex PCR, lists solely in-frame clones and lacks some. Among 150,000 to 200,000 clones listed, 92% were seen once. Input material: blood. The source of these receptors is a woman aged 30 to 39 in good health.

The chain joins TRBV6-7 to TRBJ1-4; D call uncertain. TRBV6-7 is an ORF, with its function uncertain. This CDR3 is built from 21 residues. V lost 2 bases and J 0 bases, leaving 25 bases between the germline ends. The CDR3 DNA reads TGTGCCAGCAGTTACAAGTCTTCGGGTCAGAATAGACACTCAACTAATGAAAAACTGTTTTTT. This sequence encodes CASSYKSSGQNRHSTNEKLFF.

The rearrangement uses TRBV5-6 and TRBJ2-7, with TRBD1 as a possible D gene (8 bases). With 3 bases removed from V and 3 bases from J, the gap between germline ends came to 10 bases. The CDR3 has 13 residues. Looked up from germline, CDR1 is SGHDT and CDR2 is YYEEEE. DNA for the CDR3: TGTGCCAGCAGCTACAGGGGGGGCTACGAGCAGTACTTC. Translation gives CASSYRGGYEQYF.

This clone was counted once. The V call is TRBV19, the J call TRBJ2-2; maybe TRBD2 (5 bases). CDR3 size: 14 residues. With 1 base removed from V and 6 bases from J, the gap between germline ends came to 9 bases. The germline V gene encodes CDR1 LNHDA and CDR2 SQIVND (reference sequence). In DNA, the CDR3 is TGTGCCAGTAGTATAGGGACTCCCGCCGGGGAGCTGTTTTTT. This gives the protein CASSIGTPAGELFF.

V is TRBV5-1 and J is TRBJ1-1, with 7 bases lining up with TRBD1. The length of the CDR3 is 16 residues. Germline V gene sequence: CDR1 SGHRS, CDR2 YFSETQ. V shed 3 bases, J shed 6 bases, and the junction held 14 bases outside the gene matches. As DNA, the CDR3 is TGCGCCAGCAGCTCCATACCGCAGGGGGGAGACGCTGAAGCTTTCTTT. Its translation: CASSSIPQGGDAEAFF.

The V gene is TRBV5-1, the J gene TRBJ2-6, with D uncertain. Germline values: CDR1 SGHRS, CDR2 YFSETQ. V lost 2 bases to trimming and J lost 1 base, with 16 bases between them. The CDR3 contains 18 residues. The CDR3 DNA reads as TGCGCCAGCAGCTTTGACACGCCCTCGTATTCTGGGGCCAACGTCCTGACTTTC. This gives the protein CASSFDTPSYSGANVLTF.

The rearrangement uses TRBV14 and TRBJ2-1; D remains ambiguous. Germline lookup yields CDR1 SGHDN and CDR2 FVKESK. Trimming left V 3 bases short and J 8 bases short, with 8 bases between. The CDR3 extends over 12 amino acids. The CDR3 DNA reads TGTGCCAGCAGCCAGATGGGATATGAGCAGTTCTTC. Translating it yields CASSQMGYEQFF.

The chain uses TRBV28 and TRBJ1-4; D gene uncertain. This CDR3 has 14 residues. With 3 bases removed from V and 0 bases from J, the gap between germline ends came to 5 bases. Per germline, CDR1 MDHEN and CDR2 SYDVKM. CDR3 region: CASSFGATNEKLFF. CDR3 DNA: TGTGCCAGCAGTTTCGGGGCAACTAATGAAAAACTGTTTTTT.

The chain employs TRBV10-3 and TRBJ1-2; possibly TRBD1 for D (6 bases). Trimming shortened V by 5 bases and J by 2 bases, and 9 bases separated the two germline ends. Germline CDR1 and CDR2: ENHRY and SYGVKD. The length of the CDR3 is 13 residues. The CDR3 loop is CAISHGTNYGYTF. The CDR3 nucleotides are TGTGCCATCAGTCACGGGACAAACTATGGCTACACCTTC.

The chain joins TRBV7-2 to TRBJ1-4; perhaps TRBD1 as D (5 bases). The CDR3 spans 15 residues. V lost 1 base and J lost 7, with 13 bases in between. Germline V gene data show CDR1 as SGHTA and CDR2 as FQGNSA. CDR3 in amino acids: CASSLVGGFGEKLFF. CDR3 coding DNA: TGTGCCAGCAGCTTAGTTGGGGGGTTCGGTGAAAAACTGTTTTTT.

The table lists this clone with a few counts. The gene calls are TRBV4-1 and TRBJ2-3; D unclear. Germline lookup yields CDR1 MGHRA and CDR2 YSYEKL. The CDR3 contains 15 residues. Trimming pared 2 bases from V and 0 bases from J, leaving 9 bases between. The CDR3 sequence: CASSQHGPSTDTQYF. CDR3 DNA sequence: TGCGCCAGCAGCCAACATGGCCCTAGCACAGATACGCAGTATTTT.

In DNA, the CDR3 is TGTGCCACCAGTGACCCGGACGACCCCGGGGAGCTGTTTTTT. It yields the protein CATSDPDDPGELFF. The chain joins TRBV24-1 to TRBJ2-2; D unclear. The CDR3 length is 14 residues. V dropped 4 bases and J dropped 6 bases, with 11 bases sitting between them. In germline, CDR1 is KGHDR, CDR2 SFDVKD.

The chain employs TRBV18 and TRBJ2-7; 10 nucleotides line up with TRBD2. Germline CDR1 and CDR2: KGHSH and LQKENI. CDR3 size: 15 residues. V lost 3 bases, J lost 6 bases, and 8 bases stayed unmatched. Here the CDR3 reads CASSPRPSGSPEQYF. CDR3 sequence (DNA): TGTGCCAGCTCACCGCGGCCTAGCGGGAGCCCCGAGCAGTACTTC. Based on the CDR3 plus reference TRBV18 and TRBJ2-7, the full variable domain is NAGVMQNPRHLVRRRGQEARLRCSPMKGHSHVYWYRQLPEEGLKFMVYLQKENIIDESGMPKERFSAEFPKEGPSILRIQQVVRGDSAAYFCASSPRPSGSPEQYFGPGTRLTVT.

V usage is TRBV4-1 and J usage is TRBJ2-4; perhaps TRBD2 as D (5 bases). The germline gives CDR1 MGHRA, CDR2 YSYEKL. V was cut by 5 bases and J by 9 bases, with 20 bases left in between. The CDR3 consists of 15 residues. CDR3 DNA: TGCGCCAGCAGCGCCGAATTTGGGGAGCTGAGCATTCAGTACTTC. Encoded protein: CASSAEFGELSIQYF.

CDR3 in amino acids: CASSNRGTGELFF. The DNA of the CDR3 is TGTGCCAGCAGCAACAGGGGCACCGGGGAGCTGTTTTTT. The chain has TRBV9 and TRBJ2-2, with TRBD1 identical over 7 bases. Losses at the gene ends were 4 bases for V and 4 bases for J; bases not matched to a gene: 1. The CDR3 extends over 13 amino acids. CDR1 and CDR2 (germline): SGDLS, YYNGEE.

The J gene is TRBJ2-3, the V gene TRBV19; D remains ambiguous. V was cut by 3 bases and J by 1 base, with 5 bases left in between. This CDR3 contains 13 residues. Looked up from germline, CDR1 is LNHDA and CDR2 is SQIVND (reference sequence). The CDR3 here is CASSIAGTDTQYF. The CDR3 nucleotides read TGTGCCAGTAGTATTGCGGGCACAGATACGCAGTATTTT.

This rearrangement joins TRBV7-8 to TRBJ1-2, with a possible D match to TRBD1 (6 bases). Germline-derived CDR1 and CDR2 are SGHVS and FQNEAQ. The ends were cut back, 1 base at V and 8 bases at J, with 26 bases in the middle. The CDR3 spans 18 residues. CDR3 in amino acids: CASSLDYGAPRAGGGYTF. The CDR3 DNA reads TGTGCCAGCAGCTTAGATTATGGGGCACCAAGGGCCGGGGGCGGCTACACCTTC. The complete variable domain, with remaining parts taken from reference TRBV7-8 and TRBJ1-2, reads GAGVSQSPRYKVAKRGQDVALRCDPISGHVSLFWYQQALGQGPEFLTYFQNEAQLDKSGLPSDRFFAERPEGSVSTLKIQRTQQEDSAVYLCASSLDYGAPRAGGGYTFGSGTRLTVV.

The CDR3 loop is CASSIRTDGNTIYF. In nucleotides, the CDR3 is TGTGCCAGTAGTATTCGGACGGATGGAAACACCATATATTTT. The V call is TRBV19, the J call TRBJ1-3; D not certain. V was clipped by 3 bases and J by 3 bases, with 9 bases between them. This CDR3 has 14 amino acids. CDR1 LNHDA and CDR2 SQIVND come from the germline V gene (reference sequence).

The chain combines TRBV4-3 with TRBJ2-5; perhaps TRBD1 as D (6 bases). The length of the CDR3 is 13 residues. Germline V lookup: CDR1 LGHNA, CDR2 YSLEER. V was pared by 3 bases and J by 5 bases, with 10 bases between. CDR3 loop: CASSQGARETQYF. The CDR3 DNA is TGCGCCAGCAGCCAGGGGGCGCGGGAGACCCAGTACTTC.

The chain couples TRBV10-3 to TRBJ2-3; no firm D call. The CDR3 spans 15 residues. V lost 2 bases and J 0 bases, leaving 9 bases between the germline ends. Germline lookup yields CDR1 ENHRY and CDR2 SYGVKD. Written as DNA, the CDR3 is TGTGCCATCAGTGAGAGATCATCTAGCACAGATACGCAGTATTTT. Its translation: CAISERSSSTDTQYF.

The chain recombines TRBV24-1 with TRBJ2-1; no clear D gene. The CDR3 is 15 residues long. V was cut by 6 bases and J by 5 bases, with 16 bases left in between. Per the germline V gene, CDR1 is KGHDR and CDR2 is SFDVKD. The CDR3 region is CATSKGEAEDNEQFF. The CDR3 coding sequence is TGTGCCACCAGTAAGGGTGAGGCTGAAGACAATGAGCAGTTCTTC.

V is TRBV7-9 and J is TRBJ1-1; weak D call: TRBD1 (6 bases). This CDR3 is 15 amino acids long. The germline V gene encodes CDR1 SEHNR and CDR2 FQNEAQ (reference sequence). V dropped 6 bases and J dropped 3 bases, with 17 bases sitting between them. For the CDR3, the DNA is TGTGCCAGCAGGTATGACAGGAAGGGGGACACTGAAGCTTTCTTT. Residues: CASRYDRKGDTEAFF.

This clone was detected a few times. The CDR3 is CASSDRDRVTGELFF. The CDR3 DNA sequence: TGTGCCAGCAGTGACCGGGACAGGGTTACCGGGGAGCTGTTTTTT. V gene TRBV25-1 combines with J gene TRBJ2-2; 9 bases are shared with TRBD1. The CDR3 totals 15 residues. V was clipped by 3 bases and J by 5 bases; unmatched bases: 4. Germline lookup yields CDR1 MGHDK and CDR2 SYGVNS.

This rearrangement joins TRBV18 to TRBJ2-1; the D is unclear. Germline lookup yields CDR1 KGHSH and CDR2 LQKENI. The CDR3 length is 15 residues. Trimming removed 3 bases from V and 5 bases from J, with 14 bases in between. This chain's CDR3 is CASSPNSLADNEQFF. Written as DNA, the CDR3 is TGTGCCAGCTCACCGAACTCATTGGCGGACAATGAGCAGTTCTTC.